The present TCR beta chain was sequenced within a study of OX40 agonist ivuxolimab in advanced cancers. Study conclusions and caveats: With doses of 0.1-3.0 mg/kg, partial responders showed among the lowest clonal expansion. Doses of 0.1 to 3.0 mg/kg were accompanied by clonal expansion of CD4+ and CD8+ blood T cells by week 6.

CDR1 and CDR2 from the germline V gene are SGHRS and YFSETQ. The CDR3 sequence is 14 residues long. V was clipped by 4 bases and J by 6 bases; unmatched bases: 9. Details on this clone: The antigen remains unidentified.

Using immunoSEQ multiplex PCR, the repertoire was profiled, and TCRdb retains in-frame clones only, with some absent. The table records some 2,900 clones, around 72% of them present only once. The TCR was taken from an adult with an advanced solid tumor such as melanoma, head and neck, liver or kidney cancer. Source: CD4+ or CD8+ T cells sorted from blood, taken in a trial of the OX40 agonist ivuxolimab. V is TRBV5-1 and J is TRBJ1-1; 7 positions agree with TRBD1. For the CDR3, the DNA is TGCGCCAGCAGCGTCAACAGGGGTGGACCTGAAGCTTTCTTT. It is translated as CASSVNRGGPEAFF. The whole variable domain, filled in from reference TRBV5-1 and TRBJ1-1, reads KAGVTQTPRYLIKTRGQQVTLSCSPISGHRSVSWYQQTPGQGLQFLFEYFSETQRNKGNFPGRFSGRQFSNSRSEMNVSTLELGDSALYLCASSVNRGGPEAFFGQGTRLTVV.